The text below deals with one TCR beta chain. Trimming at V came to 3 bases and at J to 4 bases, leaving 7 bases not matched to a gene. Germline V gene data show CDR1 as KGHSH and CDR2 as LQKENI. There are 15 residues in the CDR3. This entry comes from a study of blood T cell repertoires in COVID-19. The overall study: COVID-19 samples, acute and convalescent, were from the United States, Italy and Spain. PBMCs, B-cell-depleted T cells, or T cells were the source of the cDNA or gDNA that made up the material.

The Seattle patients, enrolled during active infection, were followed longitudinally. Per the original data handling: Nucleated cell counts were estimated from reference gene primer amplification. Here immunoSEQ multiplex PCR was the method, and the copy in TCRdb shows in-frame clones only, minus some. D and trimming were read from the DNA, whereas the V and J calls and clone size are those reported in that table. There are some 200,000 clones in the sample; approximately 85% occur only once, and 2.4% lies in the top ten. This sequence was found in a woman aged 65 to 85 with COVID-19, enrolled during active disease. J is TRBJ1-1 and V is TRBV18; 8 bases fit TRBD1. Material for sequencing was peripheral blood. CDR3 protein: CASSPGQGRRTEAFF. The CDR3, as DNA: TGTGCCAGCTCACCCGGACAGGGACGACGCACTGAAGCTTTCTTT.